This passage covers 10 T cell receptor beta chains from one sample sequenced in a study of radiation and T cells in renal cell carcinoma. Noted time point: blood 4 weeks post-SBRT, at nephrectomy. The treatment here: 15 Gy SBRT to primary tumor, nephrectomy 4 weeks later. TCRdb's table, derived via immunoSEQ multiplex PCR, lists solely in-frame clones and lacks some. The sample includes approximately 150,000 clones, around 88% of them seen just once. Sequences were derived from blood, sampled from a patient whose treatment included radiotherapy and nephrectomy. These receptors all come from a woman between 45 and 65 years old with renal cell carcinoma.

The genes are TRBV6-5 and TRBJ1-3; D perhaps matches TRBD1 (6 bases). Germline lookup yields CDR1 MNHEY and CDR2 SVGAGI. Trimming shortened V by 5 bases and J by 2 bases, and 10 bases separated the two germline ends. This CDR3 is built from 14 residues. The DNA for the CDR3 is TGTGCCAGCAGTCGGGACATTACTGGAAACACCATATATTTT. Its protein is CASSRDITGNTIYF.

The chain is built from TRBV7-2 and TRBJ1-2; D may be TRBD1 (5 bases). CDR3 length: 12 residues. V lost 6 bases and J 4 bases, leaving 9 bases between the germline ends. In germline, CDR1 is SGHTA, CDR2 FQGNSA. CDR3 protein: CASRLDSYGYTF. The DNA of the CDR3 is TGTGCCAGCAGACTAGACAGCTATGGCTACACCTTC.

The genes are TRBV5-5 and TRBJ2-1; D is unclear. The V gene lost 0 bases and the J gene lost 2 bases, with 6 bases spanning the gap. CDR1 is SGHKS and CDR2 is YYEKEE in the germline V gene (reference sequence). There are 14 residues in the CDR3. CDR3: CASSLELPYNEQFF. Written as DNA, the CDR3 is TGTGCCAGCAGCTTGGAGTTACCCTACAATGAGCAGTTCTTC.

The V call is TRBV7-9, the J call TRBJ1-5; 7 bases line up with TRBD1. CDR3 length: 13 residues. Germline CDR1 and CDR2: SEHNR and FQNEAQ (reference sequence). J gave up 7 bases and V 3 bases, and 3 bases lay outside the gene matches. CDR3 sequence (DNA): TGTGCCAGCAGCTTCGGGACAGACCAGCCCCAGCATTTT. Translation gives CASSFGTDQPQHF.

V usage is TRBV2 and J usage is TRBJ2-7; the match to TRBD1 covers 8 bases. Germline-derived CDR1 and CDR2 are SNHLY and FYNNEI. CDR3 length equals 14 residues. Germline trimming cut 7 bases from V and 4 bases from J; bases unmatched to any gene: 9. The CDR3, as DNA: TGTGCCAGCATTTCTCCCAGGGGGCGATACGAGCAGTACTTC. The encoded protein is CASISPRGRYEQYF.

The chain employs TRBV4-1 and TRBJ2-3; 10 nucleotides line up with TRBD2. The CDR3 is 16 residues long. V was clipped by 0 bases and J by 5 bases; unmatched bases: 5. Germline V gene lookup returns CDR1 MGHRA and CDR2 YSYEKL. CDR3 sequence reads: CASSQEASGGIDTQYF. The DNA of the CDR3 is TGCGCCAGCAGCCAAGAGGCTAGCGGGGGAATAGATACGCAGTATTTT.

V and J are TRBV4-3 and TRBJ1-5, with D possibly TRBD1 on 6 matching bases. V was cut by 0 bases and J by 2 bases, with 8 bases left in between. The CDR3 runs to 15 residues. The germline V gene encodes CDR1 LGHNA and CDR2 YSLEER. CDR3 sequence (DNA): TGCGCCAGCAGCCAAGATGGGGGCGGCAATCAGCCCCAGCATTTT. Amino acids: CASSQDGGGNQPQHF.

This clone has a handful of counts. The rearrangement links TRBV9 to TRBJ2-7; tentatively, D is TRBD1 or TRBD2 (5 bases each). The V end lost 2 bases, the J end lost 2 bases, and 14 bases lay between the germline ends. CDR3 length equals 15 residues. CDR1 is SGDLS and CDR2 is YYNGEE in the germline V gene. The CDR3 region is CASSVSGTDTYEQYF. The CDR3 coding sequence is TGTGCCAGCAGCGTCTCCGGGACGGATACCTACGAGCAGTACTTC.

The chain joins TRBV1 to TRBJ1-1. TRBV1 is recorded as a pseudogene. The CDR3 totals 16 residues. CDR3 DNA: TGCACCAGCAGCCCAACCAAGGGGAGGGAATCAAATGAAGCTTTCTTT. Residues: CTSSPTKGRESNEAFF.

This rearrangement joins TRBV27 to TRBJ1-2; 7 bases agree with TRBD1. V trimming: 5 bases; J trimming: 0 bases; junction bases outside the gene matches: 9. CDR3 length: 16 residues. Germline loops: CDR1 MNHEY, CDR2 SMNVEV (reference sequence). CDR3 sequence: CASSPAEGAANYGYTF. The DNA of the CDR3 is TGTGCCAGCAGTCCGGCGGAGGGGGCTGCTAACTATGGCTACACCTTC.